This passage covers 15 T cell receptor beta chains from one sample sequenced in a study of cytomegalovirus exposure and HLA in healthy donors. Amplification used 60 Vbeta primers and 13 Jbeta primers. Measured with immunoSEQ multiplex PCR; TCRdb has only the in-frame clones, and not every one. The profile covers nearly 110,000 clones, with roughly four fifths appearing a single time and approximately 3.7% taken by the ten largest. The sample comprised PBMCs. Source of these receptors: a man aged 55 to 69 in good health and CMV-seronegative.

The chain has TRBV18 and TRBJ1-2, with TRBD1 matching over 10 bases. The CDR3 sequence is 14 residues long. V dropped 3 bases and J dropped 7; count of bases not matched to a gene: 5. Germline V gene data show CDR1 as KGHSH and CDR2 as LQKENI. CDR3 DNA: TGTGCCAGCTCACCGGGACAGGGGTGGAGTGGCTACACCTTC. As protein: CASSPGQGWSGYTF.

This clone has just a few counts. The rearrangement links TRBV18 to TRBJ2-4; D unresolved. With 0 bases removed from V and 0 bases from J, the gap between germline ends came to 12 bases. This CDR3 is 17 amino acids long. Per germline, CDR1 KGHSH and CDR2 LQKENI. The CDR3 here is CASSPPGSPLAKNIQYF. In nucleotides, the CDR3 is TGTGCCAGCTCACCACCCGGTTCGCCGTTAGCCAAAAACATTCAGTACTTC. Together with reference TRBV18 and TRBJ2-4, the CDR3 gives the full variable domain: NAGVMQNPRHLVRRRGQEARLRCSPMKGHSHVYWYRQLPEEGLKFMVYLQKENIIDESGMPKERFSAEFPKEGPSILRIQQVVRGDSAAYFCASSPPGSPLAKNIQYFGAGTRLSVL.

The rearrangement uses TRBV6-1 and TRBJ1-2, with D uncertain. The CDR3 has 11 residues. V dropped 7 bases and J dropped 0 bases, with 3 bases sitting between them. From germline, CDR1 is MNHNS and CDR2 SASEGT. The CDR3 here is CASTTNYGYTF. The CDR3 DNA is TGTGCCAGCACCACTAACTATGGCTACACCTTC.

The CDR3 protein is CASSQSEQGADGELFF. In nucleotides, the CDR3 is TGCGCCAGCAGCCAGTCGGAGCAGGGGGCGGACGGGGAGCTGTTTTTT. This chain uses TRBV4-3 with TRBJ2-2; TRBD1 agrees at 8 bases. This CDR3 spans 16 amino acids. Trimming cost V 3 bases and J 7 bases; bases outside gene matches: 10. CDR1 and CDR2 (germline): LGHNA, YSLEER.

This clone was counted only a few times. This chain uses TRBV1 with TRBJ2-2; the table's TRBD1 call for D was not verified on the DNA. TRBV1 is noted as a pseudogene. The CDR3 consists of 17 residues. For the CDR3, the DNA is TGCACCAGCAGCCAAGGACAGGGGGCAATCCACGCCGGGGAGCTGTTTTTT. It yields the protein CTSSQGQGAIHAGELFF.

The CDR3 sequence is CASRAAEGNTIYF. The CDR3 DNA reads TGCGCCAGCCGAGCCGCGGAGGGAAACACCATATATTTT. The chain combines TRBV10-2 with TRBJ1-3; no clear D gene. This CDR3 comprises 13 residues. V was shortened by 8 bases and J by 4 bases, with 12 bases between the two germline ends. The germline V gene encodes CDR1 WSHSY and CDR2 SAAADI.

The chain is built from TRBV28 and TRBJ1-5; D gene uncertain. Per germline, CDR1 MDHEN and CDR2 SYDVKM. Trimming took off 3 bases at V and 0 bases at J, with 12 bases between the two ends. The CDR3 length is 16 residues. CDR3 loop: CASSFFRHTSNQPQHF. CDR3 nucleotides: TGTGCCAGCAGTTTCTTTCGCCACACTAGCAATCAGCCCCAGCATTTT.

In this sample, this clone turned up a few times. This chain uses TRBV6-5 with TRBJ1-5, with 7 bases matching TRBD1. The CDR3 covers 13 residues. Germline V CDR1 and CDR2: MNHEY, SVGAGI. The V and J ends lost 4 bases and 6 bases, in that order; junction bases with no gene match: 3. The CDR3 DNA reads TGTGCCAGCAGTTTTGACAGGGCTCAGCCCCAGCATTTT. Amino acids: CASSFDRAQPQHF.

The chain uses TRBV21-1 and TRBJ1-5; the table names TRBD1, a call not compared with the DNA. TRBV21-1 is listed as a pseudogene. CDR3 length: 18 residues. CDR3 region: CASSKAGQILYSNQPQHF. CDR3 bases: TGTGCCAGCAGCAAAGCGGGACAGATCCTTTATAGCAATCAGCCCCAGCATTTT.

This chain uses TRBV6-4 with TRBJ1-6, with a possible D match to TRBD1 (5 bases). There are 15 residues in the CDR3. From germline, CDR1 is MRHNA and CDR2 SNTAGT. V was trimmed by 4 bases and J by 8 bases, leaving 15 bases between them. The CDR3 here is CASSAQGIPYSPLHF. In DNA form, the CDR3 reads TGTGCCAGCAGTGCCCAGGGAATCCCCTATTCACCCCTCCACTTT.

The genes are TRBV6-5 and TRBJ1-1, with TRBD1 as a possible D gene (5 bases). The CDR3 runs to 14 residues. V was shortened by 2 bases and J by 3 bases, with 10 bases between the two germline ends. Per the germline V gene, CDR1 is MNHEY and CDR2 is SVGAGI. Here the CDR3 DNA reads TGTGCCAGCAGTTACCAGGACACTTACACTGAAGCTTTCTTT. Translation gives CASSYQDTYTEAFF.

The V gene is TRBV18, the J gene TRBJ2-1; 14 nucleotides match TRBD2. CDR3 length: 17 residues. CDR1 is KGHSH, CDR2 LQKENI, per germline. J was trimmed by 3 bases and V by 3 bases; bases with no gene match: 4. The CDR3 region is CASSPRTSGGFYNEQFF. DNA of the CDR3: TGTGCCAGCTCACCCAGGACTAGCGGGGGGTTCTACAATGAGCAGTTCTTC.

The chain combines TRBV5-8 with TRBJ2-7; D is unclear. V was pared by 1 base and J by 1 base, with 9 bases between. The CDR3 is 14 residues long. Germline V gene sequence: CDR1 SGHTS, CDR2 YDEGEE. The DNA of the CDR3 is TGTGCCAGCAGCTTGAGGCGGTCATCCTACGAGCAGTACGTC. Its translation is CASSLRRSSYEQYV.

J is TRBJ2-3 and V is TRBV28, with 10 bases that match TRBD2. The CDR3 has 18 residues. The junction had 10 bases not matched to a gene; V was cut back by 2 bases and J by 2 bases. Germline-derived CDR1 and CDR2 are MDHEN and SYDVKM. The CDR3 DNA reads TGTGCCAGCAGTTTAAAAGAGGGTAGCGGGGGGCACACAGATACGCAGTATTTT. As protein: CASSLKEGSGGHTDTQYF.

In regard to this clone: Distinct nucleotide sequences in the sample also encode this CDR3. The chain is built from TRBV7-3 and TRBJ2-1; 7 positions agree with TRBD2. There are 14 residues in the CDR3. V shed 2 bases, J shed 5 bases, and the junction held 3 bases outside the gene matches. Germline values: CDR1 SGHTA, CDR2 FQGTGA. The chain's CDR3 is CASSLAGENNEQFF. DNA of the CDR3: TGTGCCAGCAGCTTAGCGGGGGAGAACAATGAGCAGTTCTTC.